A single sample gave rise to the 30 T cell receptor beta chains below, sequenced in a study of cytomegalovirus exposure and HLA in healthy donors. 13 Jbeta primers and 60 Vbeta primers were used for the PCR. The table came from immunoSEQ multiplex PCR; TCRdb's copy has only in-frame clones and leaves some out. This sample has some 120,000 clones; about 80% occur once, and the top ten carry around 9.9%. The sample was PBMCs. These receptor sequences come from a man aged 30-40 years in good health and CMV-seropositive.

This rearrangement joins TRBV11-2 to TRBJ2-7; 8 bases are shared with TRBD1. There are 14 residues in the CDR3. Germline loops: CDR1 SGHAT, CDR2 FQNNGV. Germline trimming cut 6 bases from V and 0 bases from J; bases unmatched to any gene: 4. The CDR3 bases are TGTGCCAGCAGTTGGGACAGGATCTCCTACGAGCAGTACTTC. Protein sequence: CASSWDRISYEQYF.

This chain joins TRBV7-2 and TRBJ2-7; 10 bases align to TRBD1. The CDR3 totals 14 residues. CDR1 SGHTA and CDR2 FQGNSA come from the germline V gene. V shed 5 bases, J shed 2 bases, and the junction held 3 bases outside the gene matches. CDR3 coding DNA: TGTGCCAGCAGCAGGGGGACAGGGGCCTACGAGCAGTACTTC. Protein: CASSRGTGAYEQYF.

This clone was seen more than once but under ten times. The V and J genes are TRBV28 and TRBJ1-2, with D perhaps matching TRBD1 (6 bases). CDR1 and CDR2 (germline): MDHEN, SYDVKM. The V end lost 6 bases, the J end lost 5 bases, and 22 bases lay between the germline ends. The CDR3 has 16 amino acids. The DNA for the CDR3 is TGTGCCAGCAGCCCGGGTATAGGGACATCCAATTATGGCTACACCTTC. Translated: CASSPGIGTSNYGYTF.

This sequence joins TRBV7-2 and TRBJ1-1; D possibly corresponds to TRBD1 (5 bases). CDR1 SGHTA and CDR2 FQGNSA come from the germline V gene. The V gene lost 2 bases and the J gene lost 0 bases, with 10 bases spanning the gap. The length of the CDR3 is 15 residues. This CDR3 is CASSLYQGMNTEAFF. CDR3 in DNA: TGTGCCAGCAGCTTATATCAGGGAATGAACACTGAAGCTTTCTTT.

V is TRBV4-1 and J is TRBJ2-1; TRBD2 agrees at 12 bases. Germline V gene lookup returns CDR1 MGHRA and CDR2 YSYEKL. This CDR3 is built from 16 residues. With 4 bases clipped from V and 4 bases from J, the junction kept 5 bases outside the gene matches. The CDR3 reads CASSRELAGGYNEQFF. The CDR3 DNA is TGCGCCAGCAGCCGAGAACTAGCGGGAGGATACAATGAGCAGTTCTTC.

This chain connects TRBV10-2 to TRBJ2-3; 13 nucleotides match TRBD2. V lost 3 bases to trimming and J lost 2 bases; unmatched junction nucleotides: 8. CDR3 length: 18 amino acids. CDR1 and CDR2 (germline): WSHSY, SAAADI. CDR3: CASSETSGRVSYTDTQYF. For the CDR3, the DNA is TGCGCCAGCAGTGAAACTAGCGGGAGGGTATCCTACACAGATACGCAGTATTTT.

The chain joins TRBV27 to TRBJ2-5, with TRBD1 as a possible D gene (6 bases). V shed 1 base and J shed 2 bases, with 14 bases lying between them. From germline, CDR1 is MNHEY and CDR2 SMNVEV (reference sequence). The CDR3 totals 16 residues. In nucleotides, the CDR3 is TGTGCCAGCAGTTTATATCAGGGGTTGAGTCAAGAGACCCAGTACTTC. This encodes CASSLYQGLSQETQYF.

This clone occurred a few times. The chain employs TRBV19 and TRBJ2-7; 8 positions match TRBD2. Germline V gene lookup returns CDR1 LNHDA and CDR2 SQIVND (reference sequence). V gave up 10 bases and J gave up 6 bases; unmatched junction bases: 11. CDR3 length: 13 residues. The CDR3 spells CATRREGLREQYF. The CDR3 DNA follows: TGTGCCACCCGCCGGGAGGGCCTTCGCGAGCAGTACTTC.

This chain connects TRBV27 to TRBJ2-2; TRBD2 agrees at 14 bases. The germline V gene has CDR1 MNHEY and CDR2 SMNVEV (reference sequence). The CDR3 loop spans 15 amino acids. V lost 5 bases to trimming and J lost 4 bases; unmatched junction nucleotides: 0. The CDR3 loop is CASSGLAGGTGELFF. DNA of the CDR3: TGTGCCAGCAGTGGACTAGCGGGAGGCACCGGGGAGCTGTTTTTT.

A few counts support this clone. The rearrangement uses TRBV7-2 and TRBJ2-5, with 8 nucleotides matching TRBD1. The V gene's germline CDR1 is SGHTA and CDR2 FQGNSA. The CDR3 is made up of 13 amino acids. The trim removed 4 bases at V and 5 bases at J, leaving 3 bases unmatched. The CDR3 loop reads CASSYRGSETQYF. CDR3 sequence (DNA): TGTGCCAGCAGCTACAGGGGGTCGGAGACCCAGTACTTC. Full variable domain (missing parts from reference TRBV7-2 and TRBJ2-5): GAGVSQSPSNKVTEKGKDVELRCDPISGHTALYWYRQSLGQGLEFLIYFQGNSAPDKSGLPSDRFSAERTGGSVSTLTIQRTQQEDSAVYLCASSYRGSETQYFGPGTRLLVL.

The chain employs TRBV10-1 and TRBJ2-7, with D tentatively TRBD1 (6 bases). CDR3 size: 12 residues. V was trimmed by 8 bases and J by 0 bases, leaving 8 bases between them. Looked up from germline, CDR1 is WNHNN and CDR2 is SYGVQD (reference sequence). As DNA, the CDR3 is TGCGCCAGCGGGGACACCTCCTACGAGCAGTACTTC. This codes for CASGDTSYEQYF.

The rearrangement uses TRBV19 and TRBJ2-5, with 8 bases matching TRBD1. Trimming cost V 8 bases and J 4 bases; bases outside gene matches: 9. Germline assignment: CDR1 LNHDA and CDR2 SQIVND (reference sequence). The CDR3 runs 14 residues. CDR3 amino acids: CASSGRGRIETQYF. The CDR3 DNA sequence: TGTGCCAGTTCCGGCAGGGGGCGCATAGAGACCCAGTACTTC. Together with reference TRBV19 and TRBJ2-5, the CDR3 gives the full variable domain: DGGITQSPKYLFRKEGQNVTLSCEQNLNHDAMYWYRQDPGQGLRLIYYSQIVNDFQKGDIAEGYSVSREKKESFPLTVTSAQKNPTAFYLCASSGRGRIETQYFGPGTRLLVL.

The chain uses TRBV7-9 and TRBJ2-3; 11 bases fit TRBD1. Germline assignment: CDR1 SEHNR and CDR2 FQNEAQ (reference sequence). CDR3 length equals 16 residues. V lost 4 bases and J lost 4; bases outside the gene matches: 7. The CDR3, as DNA: TGTGCCAGCAGCTCCGAGGACAGGGGGCATGCAGATACGCAGTATTTT. Its translation: CASSSEDRGHADTQYF.

The chain recombines TRBV2 with TRBJ1-4; TRBD1 matches at 9 bases. Trimming at V came to 7 bases and at J to 2 bases, leaving 11 bases not matched to a gene. This CDR3 spans 17 amino acids. Germline assignment: CDR1 SNHLY and CDR2 FYNNEI. CDR3 nucleotides: TGTGCCAGCATCGGGACAGGGTCGGCTCCCACTAATGAAAAACTGTTTTTT. Protein: CASIGTGSAPTNEKLFF.

This clone has only one observation. The chain recombines TRBV7-8 with TRBJ1-2, with D unclear. Germline V gene lookup returns CDR1 SGHVS and CDR2 FQNEAQ. Deletions cut 5 bases from V and 3 bases from J, with 10 bases between. The CDR3 has 13 residues. The CDR3 spells CASSPRQDYGYTF. The CDR3 bases are TGTGCCAGCAGCCCCCGCCAGGACTATGGCTACACCTTC.

This clone was detected once. V is TRBV11-3 and J is TRBJ1-2, with 8 bases fitting TRBD1. After removal of 4 bases from V and 4 bases from J, the junction contained 14 bases not matched to a gene. The V gene's germline CDR1 is SGHNT and CDR2 YENEEA. The CDR3 length is 17 residues. The CDR3 here is CASSSMPRTGLSYGYTF. CDR3 coding DNA: TGTGCCAGCAGCTCTATGCCTCGGACAGGGCTCTCCTATGGCTACACCTTC.

The rearrangement links TRBV9 to TRBJ2-5, with TRBD1 identical over 11 bases. V shed 2 bases, J shed 1 base, and the junction held 4 bases outside the gene matches. Germline assignment: CDR1 SGDLS and CDR2 YYNGEE. The CDR3 is 16 amino acids. The CDR3 spells CASSVWDRGAQETQYF. Here the CDR3 DNA reads TGTGCCAGCAGCGTTTGGGACAGGGGGGCCCAAGAGACCCAGTACTTC.

The CDR3 sequence: CASSRTGSYGYTF. The DNA of the CDR3 is TGTGCCAGCAGCCGGACAGGGTCGTATGGCTACACCTTC. V gene TRBV2 combines with J gene TRBJ1-2, with 8 bases fitting TRBD1. Germline CDR1 and CDR2: SNHLY and FYNNEI. The CDR3 runs to 13 residues. The trim removed 6 bases at V and 5 bases at J, leaving 5 bases unmatched.

This chain uses TRBV23-1 with TRBJ1-5, with D possibly matching TRBD1 (6 bases). TRBV23-1 is known as an ORF, though its function is uncertain. V was shortened by 4 bases and J by 5 bases, with 15 bases between the two germline ends. The CDR3 contains 15 residues. The CDR3 protein is CASSRGGAVDQPQHF. CDR3 in DNA: TGCGCCAGCAGTCGGGGGGGGGCGGTAGATCAGCCCCAGCATTTT.

The chain carries TRBV18 and TRBJ2-7; D is perhaps TRBD1 (6 bases). V was clipped by 3 bases and J by 5 bases, with 14 bases between them. CDR1 and CDR2 (germline): KGHSH, LQKENI. The CDR3 consists of 14 residues. The CDR3 region has the DNA TGTGCCAGCTCACCCCGACAGGAGGACCACGAGCAGTACTTC. It yields the protein CASSPRQEDHEQYF. Drawing the rest from reference TRBV18 and TRBJ2-7, the complete variable domain is NAGVMQNPRHLVRRRGQEARLRCSPMKGHSHVYWYRQLPEEGLKFMVYLQKENIIDESGMPKERFSAEFPKEGPSILRIQQVVRGDSAAYFCASSPRQEDHEQYFGPGTRLTVT.

This clone was found a few times. The chain combines TRBV2 with TRBJ1-2; maybe TRBD1 (6 bases). Germline loops: CDR1 SNHLY, CDR2 FYNNEI. Trimming took 2 bases from V and 3 from J, leaving 10 bases between them. The CDR3 is made up of 14 amino acids. The CDR3 DNA reads TGTGCCAGCAGTGAATGGGGGGGCGACTATGGCTACACCTTC. Residues: CASSEWGGDYGYTF.

CDR3 in amino acids: CASSRTGTGREAFF. CDR3 bases: TGTGCCAGCAGCCGTACCGGGACAGGGCGTGAAGCTTTCTTT. The V call is TRBV14, the J call TRBJ1-1, with 9 bases matching TRBD1. CDR3 length: 14 residues. The V segment lost 4 bases and the J segment 7 bases; nucleotides outside the gene matches: 7. CDR1 and CDR2 (germline): SGHDN, FVKESK.

V is TRBV28 and J is TRBJ2-7, with D tentatively TRBD2 (5 bases). The CDR3 is made up of 13 amino acids. Germline V CDR1 and CDR2: MDHEN, SYDVKM. V lost 3 bases, J lost 3 bases, and 9 bases lay in between. The CDR3 region is CASSFERSYEQYF. The CDR3 nucleotides read TGTGCCAGCAGTTTTGAGCGGAGCTACGAGCAGTACTTC. Together with reference TRBV28 and TRBJ2-7, the CDR3 gives the full variable domain: DVKVTQSSRYLVKRTGEKVFLECVQDMDHENMFWYRQDPGLGLRLIYFSYDVKMKEKGDIPEGYSVSREKKERFSLILESASTNQTSMYLCASSFERSYEQYFGPGTRLTVT.

This chain connects TRBV2 to TRBJ1-5, with D hard to call. With 7 bases removed from V and 6 bases from J, the gap between germline ends came to 16 bases. CDR3 length: 14 amino acids. Germline V lookup: CDR1 SNHLY, CDR2 FYNNEI. DNA of the CDR3: TGTGCCAGCAAATCTTCCGAGGGTGTTCAGCCCCAGCATTTT. This codes for CASKSSEGVQPQHF.

The rearrangement joins TRBV7-2 to TRBJ1-1; 10 bases align to TRBD1. The CDR3 is made up of 15 amino acids. Germline V CDR1 and CDR2: SGHTA, FQGNSA. Trimming at V came to 2 bases and at J to 3 bases, leaving 3 bases not matched to a gene. The CDR3 here is CASSLRGQGYTEAFF. The CDR3 DNA is TGTGCCAGCAGCTTAAGGGGACAGGGGTACACTGAAGCTTTCTTT.

This clone was counted once. V usage is TRBV28 and J usage is TRBJ2-5, with 7 bases aligning to TRBD2. Trimming at V came to 7 bases and at J to 0 bases, leaving 5 bases not matched to a gene. This CDR3 is built from 14 residues. CDR1 is MDHEN, CDR2 SYDVKM, per germline. The CDR3 sequence: CASTSRGYQETQYF. In DNA form, the CDR3 reads TGTGCCAGCACGTCGCGGGGGTACCAAGAGACCCAGTACTTC.

The chain links TRBV7-9 to TRBJ2-7; weak D call: TRBD2 (5 bases). Trimming removed 0 bases at V and 0 bases at J, with 15 bases between. The CDR3 spans 17 residues. The V gene's germline CDR1 is SEHNR and CDR2 FQNEAQ (reference sequence). CDR3 nucleotides: TGTGCCAGCAGCTTAGCGAGGGTCGAGGTCAACTCCTACGAGCAGTACTTC. Amino acid sequence: CASSLARVEVNSYEQYF.

This clone was observed once. V is TRBV11-2 and J is TRBJ2-3; tentative D call: TRBD1 (6 bases). The CDR3 contains 15 residues. The germline gives CDR1 SGHAT, CDR2 FQNNGV. The V end was cut by 1 base, the J end by 1 base, with 9 bases between. This chain's CDR3 is CASSLGGQRTDTQYF. In nucleotides, the CDR3 is TGTGCCAGCAGCTTAGGTGGACAGCGCACAGATACGCAGTATTTT. Full variable domain (outside the CDR3, taken from reference TRBV11-2 and TRBJ2-3): EAGVAQSPRYKIIEKRQSVAFWCNPISGHATLYWYQQILGQGPKLLIQFQNNGVVDDSQLPKDRFSAERLKGVDSTLKIQPAKLEDSAVYLCASSLGGQRTDTQYFGPGTRLTVL.

V and J are TRBV5-1 and TRBJ2-1, with 12 bases aligning to TRBD2. The ends lost 2 bases at V and 9 bases at J; junction bases unmatched: 9. The CDR3 length is 16 residues. Germline V gives CDR1 SGHRS, CDR2 YFSETQ. DNA of the CDR3: TGCGCCAGCAGCTTAACACTAGCGGGAGGTTCGGCTGAGCAGTTCTTC. As protein: CASSLTLAGGSAEQFF. Full variable domain (remainder filled in from reference TRBV5-1 and TRBJ2-1): KAGVTQTPRYLIKTRGQQVTLSCSPISGHRSVSWYQQTPGQGLQFLFEYFSETQRNKGNFPGRFSGRQFSNSRSEMNVSTLELGDSALYLCASSLTLAGGSAEQFFGPGTRLTVL.

The V call is TRBV11-3, the J call TRBJ2-1; D is possibly TRBD2 (6 bases). Germline V gene data show CDR1 as SGHNT and CDR2 as YENEEA. The CDR3 is 15 amino acids. Trimming removed 2 bases from V and 2 bases from J, with 10 bases in between. The CDR3 region has the DNA TGTGCCAGCAGCTTAAAGGGGACTGCCTACAATGAGCAGTTCTTC. Protein product: CASSLKGTAYNEQFF.